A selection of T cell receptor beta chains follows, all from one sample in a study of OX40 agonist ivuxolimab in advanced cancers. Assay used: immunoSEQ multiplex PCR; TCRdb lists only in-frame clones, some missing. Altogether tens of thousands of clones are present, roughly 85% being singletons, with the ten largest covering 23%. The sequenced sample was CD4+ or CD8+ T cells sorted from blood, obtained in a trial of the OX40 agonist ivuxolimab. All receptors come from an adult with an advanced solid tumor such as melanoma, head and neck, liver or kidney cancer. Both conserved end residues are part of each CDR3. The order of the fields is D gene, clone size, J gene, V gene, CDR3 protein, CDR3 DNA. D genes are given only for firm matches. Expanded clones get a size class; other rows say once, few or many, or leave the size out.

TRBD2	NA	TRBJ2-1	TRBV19	CASSPGLGPNEQFF	TGTGCCAGTAGCCCGGGACTAGGTCCCAATGAGCAGTTCTTC
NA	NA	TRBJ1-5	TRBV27	CASSLWGAGGSNQPQHF	TGTGCCAGCAGTTTATGGGGGGCCGGGGGGAGCAATCAGCCCCAGCATTTT
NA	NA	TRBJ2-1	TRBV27	CASSYGGALNEQFF	TGTGCCAGCAGTTATGGGGGAGCTCTTAATGAGCAGTTCTTC
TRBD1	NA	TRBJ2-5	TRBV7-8	CASSIQGYETQYF	TGTGCCAGCAGCATACAGGGGTACGAGACCCAGTACTTC
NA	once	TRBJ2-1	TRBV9	CASSVAAVDEQFF	TGTGCCAGCAGCGTAGCGGCGGTCGATGAGCAGTTCTTC
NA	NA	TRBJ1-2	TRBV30	CACGNYGYTF	TGTGCCTGCGGGAACTATGGCTACACCTTC
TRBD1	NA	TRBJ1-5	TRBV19	CASSIGLGTDPQPQHF	TGTGCCAGTAGTATAGGGTTAGGGACAGATCCTCAGCCCCAGCATTTT
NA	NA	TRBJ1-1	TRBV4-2	CASSQDLGNTEAFF	TGTGCCAGCAGCCAAGATTTGGGGAACACTGAAGCTTTCTTT
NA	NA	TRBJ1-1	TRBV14	CASSQVGVLNTEAFF	TGTGCCAGCAGCCAAGTGGGGGTATTGAACACTGAAGCTTTCTTT
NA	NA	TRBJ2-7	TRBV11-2	CASSQDYEQYF	TGTGCCAGCAGCCAGGACTACGAGCAGTACTTC